The clone carrying this T cell receptor beta chain was seen only a few times. Repertoires were generated with immunoSEQ multiplex PCR, while TCRdb's copy carries only in-frame clones and drops some. The sample consists of 150,000 to 200,000 clones, around 93% of them appearing once. The data were obtained in a study of control samples from healthy donors and cancer patients. The junction had 7 bases not matched to a gene; V was cut back by 4 bases and J by 6 bases. The germline V gene has CDR1 SGHTA and CDR2 FQGTGA. CDR3 length equals 14 residues. The chain carries TRBV7-3 and TRBJ1-1, with 8 bases identical to TRBD1. The specimen was blood. The TCR comes from a man in his late teens or twenties in good health. CDR3 residues: CASSSRQGSAEAFF. Here the CDR3 DNA reads TGTGCCAGCAGCTCACGACAGGGGAGCGCTGAAGCTTTCTTT.